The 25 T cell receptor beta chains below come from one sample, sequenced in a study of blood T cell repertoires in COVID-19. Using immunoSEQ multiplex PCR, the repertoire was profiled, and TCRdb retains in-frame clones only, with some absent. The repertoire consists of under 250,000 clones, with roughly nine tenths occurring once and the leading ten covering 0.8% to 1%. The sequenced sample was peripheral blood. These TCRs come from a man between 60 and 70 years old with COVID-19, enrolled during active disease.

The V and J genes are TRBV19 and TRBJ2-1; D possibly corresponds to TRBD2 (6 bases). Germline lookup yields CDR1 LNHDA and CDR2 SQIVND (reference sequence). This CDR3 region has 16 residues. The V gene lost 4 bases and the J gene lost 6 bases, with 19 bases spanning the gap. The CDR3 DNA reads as TGTGCCAGTAGTAACGGGAGTCCCCCACAACGCAATGAGCAGTTCTTC. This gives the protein CASSNGSPPQRNEQFF. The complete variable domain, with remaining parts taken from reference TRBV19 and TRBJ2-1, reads DGGITQSPKYLFRKEGQNVTLSCEQNLNHDAMYWYRQDPGQGLRLIYYSQIVNDFQKGDIAEGYSVSREKKESFPLTVTSAQKNPTAFYLCASSNGSPPQRNEQFFGPGTRLTVL.

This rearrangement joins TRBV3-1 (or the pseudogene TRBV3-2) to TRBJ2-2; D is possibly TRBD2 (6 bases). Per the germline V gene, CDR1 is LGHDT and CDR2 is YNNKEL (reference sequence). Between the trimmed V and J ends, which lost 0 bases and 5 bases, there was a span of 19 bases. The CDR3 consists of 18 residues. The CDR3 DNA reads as TGTGCCAGCAGCCAAGATCCGACTAGAACTTATGGAACCGGGGAGCTGTTTTTT. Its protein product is CASSQDPTRTYGTGELFF.

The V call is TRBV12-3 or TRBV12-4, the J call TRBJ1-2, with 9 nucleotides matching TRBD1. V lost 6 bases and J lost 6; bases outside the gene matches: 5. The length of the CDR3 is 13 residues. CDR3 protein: CASSWDRVHGYTF. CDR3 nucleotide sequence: TGTGCCAGCAGCTGGGACAGGGTGCATGGCTACACCTTC.

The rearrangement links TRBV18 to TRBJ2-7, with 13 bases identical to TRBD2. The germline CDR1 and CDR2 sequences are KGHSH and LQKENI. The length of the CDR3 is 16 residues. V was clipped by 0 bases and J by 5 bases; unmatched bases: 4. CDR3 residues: CASSPPGLAGVDEQYF. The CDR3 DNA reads TGTGCCAGCTCACCACCAGGACTAGCGGGAGTGGACGAGCAGTACTTC.

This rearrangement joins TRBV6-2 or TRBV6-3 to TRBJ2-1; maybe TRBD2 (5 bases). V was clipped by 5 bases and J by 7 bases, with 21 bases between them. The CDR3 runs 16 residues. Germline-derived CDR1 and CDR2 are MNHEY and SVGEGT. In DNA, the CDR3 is TGTGCCAGCAGTCGGACGGGAACTCGCCTGCAAAATGAGCAGTTCTTC. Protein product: CASSRTGTRLQNEQFF.

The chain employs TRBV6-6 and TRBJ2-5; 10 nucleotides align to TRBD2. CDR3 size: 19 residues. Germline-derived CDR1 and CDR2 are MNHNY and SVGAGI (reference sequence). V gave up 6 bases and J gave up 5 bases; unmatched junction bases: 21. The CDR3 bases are TGTGCCAGCAGCTTCGCCGGAGCGGGAGGGCCGCGAAATAGGGAGACCCAGTACTTC. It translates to CASSFAGAGGPRNRETQYF.

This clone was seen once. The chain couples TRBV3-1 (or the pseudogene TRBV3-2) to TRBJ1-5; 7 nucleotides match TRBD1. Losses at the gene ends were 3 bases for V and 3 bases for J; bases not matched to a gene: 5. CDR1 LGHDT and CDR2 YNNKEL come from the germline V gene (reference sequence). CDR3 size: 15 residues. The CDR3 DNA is TGTGCCAGCAGCCAGTTGACAGGGCCCAATCAGCCCCAGCATTTT. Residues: CASSQLTGPNQPQHF.

The CDR3 region is CASSLTGTNYGYTF. DNA of the CDR3: TGTGCCAGCAGCTTGACGGGGACTAACTATGGCTACACCTTC. V and J are TRBV7-9 and TRBJ1-2; D gene uncertain. Germline values: CDR1 SEHNR, CDR2 FQNEAQ (reference sequence). V dropped 3 bases and J dropped 0 bases, with 8 bases sitting between them. The CDR3 sequence is 14 residues long.

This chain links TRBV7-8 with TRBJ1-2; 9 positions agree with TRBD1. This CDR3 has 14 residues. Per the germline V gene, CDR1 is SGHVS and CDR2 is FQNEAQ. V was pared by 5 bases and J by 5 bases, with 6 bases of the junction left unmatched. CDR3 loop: CASSRRQGEYGYTF. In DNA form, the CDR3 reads TGTGCCAGCAGCCGTAGACAGGGGGAGTATGGCTACACCTTC. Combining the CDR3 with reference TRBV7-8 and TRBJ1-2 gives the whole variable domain GAGVSQSPRYKVAKRGQDVALRCDPISGHVSLFWYQQALGQGPEFLTYFQNEAQLDKSGLPSDRFFAERPEGSVSTLKIQRTQQEDSAVYLCASSRRQGEYGYTFGSGTRLTVV.

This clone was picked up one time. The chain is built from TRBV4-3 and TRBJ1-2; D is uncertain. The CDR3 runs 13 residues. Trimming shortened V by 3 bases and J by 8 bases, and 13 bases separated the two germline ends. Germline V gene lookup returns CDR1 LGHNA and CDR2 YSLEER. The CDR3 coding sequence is TGCGCCAGCAGCCACCCGAGAGGCTTGGGCTACACCTTC. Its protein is CASSHPRGLGYTF.

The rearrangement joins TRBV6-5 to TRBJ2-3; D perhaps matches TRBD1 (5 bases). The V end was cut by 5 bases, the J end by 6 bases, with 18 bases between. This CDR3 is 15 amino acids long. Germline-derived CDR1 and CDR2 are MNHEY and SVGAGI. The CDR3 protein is CASSPSRPKGDTQYF. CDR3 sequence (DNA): TGTGCCAGCAGTCCAAGCCGCCCGAAGGGGGATACGCAGTATTTT.

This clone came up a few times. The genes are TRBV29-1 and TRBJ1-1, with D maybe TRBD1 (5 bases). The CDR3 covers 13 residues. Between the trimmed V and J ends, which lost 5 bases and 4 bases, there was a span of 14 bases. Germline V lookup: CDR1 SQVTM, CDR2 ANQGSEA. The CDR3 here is CSVNQGSITEAFF. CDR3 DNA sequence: TGCAGCGTTAATCAGGGATCTATCACTGAAGCTTTCTTT. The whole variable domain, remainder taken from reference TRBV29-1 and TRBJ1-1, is SAVISQKPSRDICQRGTSLTIQCQVDSQVTMMFWYRQQPGQSLTLIATANQGSEATYESGFVIDKFPISRPNLTFSTLTVSNMSPEDSSIYLCSVNQGSITEAFFGQGTRLTVV.

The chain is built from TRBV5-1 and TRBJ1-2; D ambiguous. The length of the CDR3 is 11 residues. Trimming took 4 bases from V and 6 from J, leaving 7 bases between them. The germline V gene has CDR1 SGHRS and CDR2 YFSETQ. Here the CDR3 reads CASSGGNGYTF. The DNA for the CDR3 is TGCGCCAGCAGCGGCGGGAATGGCTACACCTTC.

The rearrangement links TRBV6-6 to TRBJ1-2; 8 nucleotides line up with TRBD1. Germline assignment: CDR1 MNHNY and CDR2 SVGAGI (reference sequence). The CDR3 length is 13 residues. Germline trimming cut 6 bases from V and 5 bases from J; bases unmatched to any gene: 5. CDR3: CASRVGQVYGYTF. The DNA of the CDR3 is TGTGCCAGCAGGGTGGGACAGGTATATGGCTACACCTTC.

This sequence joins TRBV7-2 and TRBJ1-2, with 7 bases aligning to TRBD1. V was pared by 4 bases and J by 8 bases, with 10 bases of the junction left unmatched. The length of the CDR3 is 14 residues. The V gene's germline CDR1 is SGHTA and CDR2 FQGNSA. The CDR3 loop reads CASSSPTGVGGYTF. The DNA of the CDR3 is TGTGCCAGCAGCTCGCCTACAGGGGTGGGCGGCTACACCTTC.

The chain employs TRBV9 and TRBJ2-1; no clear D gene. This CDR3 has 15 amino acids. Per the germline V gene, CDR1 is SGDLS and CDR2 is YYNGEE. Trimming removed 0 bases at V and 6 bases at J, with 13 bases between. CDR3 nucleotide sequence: TGTGCCAGCAGCGTAGAGCTGCGTAGGAGCAATGAGCAGTTCTTC. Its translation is CASSVELRRSNEQFF.

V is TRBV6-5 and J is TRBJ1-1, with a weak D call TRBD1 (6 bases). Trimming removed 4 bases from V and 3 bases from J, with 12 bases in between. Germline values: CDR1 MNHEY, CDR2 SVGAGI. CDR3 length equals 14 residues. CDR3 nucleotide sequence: TGTGCCAGCAGTTCGGACAGAGCGGACACTGAAGCTTTCTTT. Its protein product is CASSSDRADTEAFF.

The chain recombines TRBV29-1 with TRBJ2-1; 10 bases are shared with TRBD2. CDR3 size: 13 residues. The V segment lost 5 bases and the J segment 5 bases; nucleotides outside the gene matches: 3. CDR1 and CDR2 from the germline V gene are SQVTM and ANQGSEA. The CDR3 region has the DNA TGCAGCGTTACTAGCGGGGTAAACAATGAGCAGTTCTTC. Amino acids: CSVTSGVNNEQFF.

CDR3 protein: CASSYGTGRDEKLFF. The CDR3 DNA reads as TGTGCCAGCAGTTACGGGACAGGGAGAGATGAAAAACTGTTTTTT. The rearrangement joins TRBV6-5 to TRBJ1-4, with 9 nucleotides matching TRBD1. Germline CDR1 MNHEY, CDR2 SVGAGI. The CDR3 totals 15 residues. Germline trimming cut 2 bases from V and 6 bases from J; bases unmatched to any gene: 4.

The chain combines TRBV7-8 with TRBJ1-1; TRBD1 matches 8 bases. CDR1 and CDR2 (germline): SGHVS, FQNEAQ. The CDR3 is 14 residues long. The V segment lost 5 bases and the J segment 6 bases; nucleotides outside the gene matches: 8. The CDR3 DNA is TGTGCCAGCAGCCCCGGACAGGGCGGCGCTGAAGCTTTCTTT. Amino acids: CASSPGQGGAEAFF.

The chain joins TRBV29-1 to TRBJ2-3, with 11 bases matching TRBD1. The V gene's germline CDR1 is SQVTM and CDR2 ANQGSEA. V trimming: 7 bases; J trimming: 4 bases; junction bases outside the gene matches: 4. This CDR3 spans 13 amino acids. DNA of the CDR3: TGCAGCGGCCGGACAGGGGGCGCAGATACGCAGTATTTT. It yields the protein CSGRTGGADTQYF.

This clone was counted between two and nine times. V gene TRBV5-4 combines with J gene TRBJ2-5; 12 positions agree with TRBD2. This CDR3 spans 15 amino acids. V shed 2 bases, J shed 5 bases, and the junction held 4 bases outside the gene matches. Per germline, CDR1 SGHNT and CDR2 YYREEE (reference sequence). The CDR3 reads CASSFAGTSGETQYF. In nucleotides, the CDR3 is TGTGCCAGCAGCTTCGCCGGGACTAGCGGGGAGACCCAGTACTTC.

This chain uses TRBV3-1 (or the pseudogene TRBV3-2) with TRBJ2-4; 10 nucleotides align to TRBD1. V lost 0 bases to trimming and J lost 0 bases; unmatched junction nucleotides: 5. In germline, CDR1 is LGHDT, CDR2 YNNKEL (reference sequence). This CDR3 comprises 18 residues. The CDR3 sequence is CASSQEFGTGVAKNIQYF. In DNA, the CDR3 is TGTGCCAGCAGCCAAGAGTTCGGGACAGGGGTAGCCAAAAACATTCAGTACTTC.

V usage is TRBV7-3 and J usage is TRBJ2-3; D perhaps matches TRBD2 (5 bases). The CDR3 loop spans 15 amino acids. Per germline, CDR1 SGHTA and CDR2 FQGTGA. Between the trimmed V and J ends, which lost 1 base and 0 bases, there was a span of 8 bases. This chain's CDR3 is CASSLNGISTDTQYF. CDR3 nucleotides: TGTGCCAGCAGCTTAAACGGGATTAGCACAGATACGCAGTATTTT.

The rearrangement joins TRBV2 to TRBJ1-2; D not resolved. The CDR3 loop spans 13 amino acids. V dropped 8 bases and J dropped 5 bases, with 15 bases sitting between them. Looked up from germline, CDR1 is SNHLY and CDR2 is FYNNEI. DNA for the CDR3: TGTGCCAGCCACCCCGGCGGAGGGTATGGCTACACCTTC. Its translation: CASHPGGGYGYTF.